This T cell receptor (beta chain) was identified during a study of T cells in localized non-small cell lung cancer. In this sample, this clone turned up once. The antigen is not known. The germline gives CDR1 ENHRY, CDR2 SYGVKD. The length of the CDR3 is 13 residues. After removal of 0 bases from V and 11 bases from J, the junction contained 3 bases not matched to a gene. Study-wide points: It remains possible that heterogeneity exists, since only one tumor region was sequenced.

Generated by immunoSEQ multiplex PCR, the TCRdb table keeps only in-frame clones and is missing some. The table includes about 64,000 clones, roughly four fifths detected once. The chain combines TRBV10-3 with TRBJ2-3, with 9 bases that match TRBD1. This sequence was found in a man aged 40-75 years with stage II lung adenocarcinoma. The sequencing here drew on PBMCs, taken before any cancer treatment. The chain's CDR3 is CAISESGQGRQYF. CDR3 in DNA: TGTGCCATCAGTGAGTCAGGACAGGGGAGGCAGTATTTT.